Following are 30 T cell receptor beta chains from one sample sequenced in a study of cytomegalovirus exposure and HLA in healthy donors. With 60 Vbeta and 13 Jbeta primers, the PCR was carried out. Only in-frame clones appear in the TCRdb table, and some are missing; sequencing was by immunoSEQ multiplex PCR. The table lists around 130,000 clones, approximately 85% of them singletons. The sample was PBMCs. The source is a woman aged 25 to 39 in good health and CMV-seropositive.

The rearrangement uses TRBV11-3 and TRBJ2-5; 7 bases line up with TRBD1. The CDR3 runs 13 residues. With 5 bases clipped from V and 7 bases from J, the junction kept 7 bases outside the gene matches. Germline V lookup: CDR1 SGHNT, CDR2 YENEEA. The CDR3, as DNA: TGTGCCAGCAGCGACACAGGGGTCGGGACCCAGTACTTC. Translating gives CASSDTGVGTQYF.

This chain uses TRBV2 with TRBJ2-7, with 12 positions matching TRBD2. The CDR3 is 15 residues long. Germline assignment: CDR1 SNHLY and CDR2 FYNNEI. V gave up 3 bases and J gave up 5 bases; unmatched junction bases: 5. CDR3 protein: CASSEASGGAHEQYF. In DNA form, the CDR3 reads TGTGCCAGCAGTGAGGCTAGCGGGGGGGCGCACGAGCAGTACTTC.

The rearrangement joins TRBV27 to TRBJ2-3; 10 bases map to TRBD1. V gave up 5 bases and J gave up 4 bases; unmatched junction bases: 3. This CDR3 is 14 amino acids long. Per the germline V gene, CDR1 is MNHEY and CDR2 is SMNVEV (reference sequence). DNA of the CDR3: TGTGCCAGCAGTGTTGGGACAGGGGCAGATACGCAGTATTTT. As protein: CASSVGTGADTQYF.

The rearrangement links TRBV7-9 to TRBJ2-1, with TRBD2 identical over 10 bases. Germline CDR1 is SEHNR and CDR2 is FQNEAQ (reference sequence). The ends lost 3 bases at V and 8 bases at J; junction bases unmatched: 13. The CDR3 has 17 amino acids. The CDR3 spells CASSFPLGVAGGDEQFF. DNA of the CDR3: TGTGCCAGCAGCTTCCCACTCGGAGTAGCGGGAGGTGATGAGCAGTTCTTC. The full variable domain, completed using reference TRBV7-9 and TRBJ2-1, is DTGVSQNPRHKITKRGQNVTFRCDPISEHNRLYWYRQTLGQGPEFLTYFQNEAQLEKSRLLSDRFSAERPKGSFSTLEIQRTEQGDSAMYLCASSFPLGVAGGDEQFFGPGTRLTVL.

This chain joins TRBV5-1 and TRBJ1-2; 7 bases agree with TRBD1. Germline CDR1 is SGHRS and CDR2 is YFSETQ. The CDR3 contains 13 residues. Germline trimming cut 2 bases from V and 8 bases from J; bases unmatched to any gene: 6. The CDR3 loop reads CASSLRGQRGYTF. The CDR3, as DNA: TGCGCCAGCAGCTTAAGGGGGCAGAGGGGCTACACCTTC.

CDR3 bases: TGTGCCAGCAGTTCGACAGATGGGTACAATGAGCAGTTCTTC. Translation: CASSSTDGYNEQFF. This chain connects TRBV28 to TRBJ2-1, with a weak D call TRBD1 (5 bases). CDR1 and CDR2 (germline): MDHEN, SYDVKM. The V end was cut by 4 bases, the J end by 4 bases, with 11 bases between. The length of the CDR3 is 14 residues.

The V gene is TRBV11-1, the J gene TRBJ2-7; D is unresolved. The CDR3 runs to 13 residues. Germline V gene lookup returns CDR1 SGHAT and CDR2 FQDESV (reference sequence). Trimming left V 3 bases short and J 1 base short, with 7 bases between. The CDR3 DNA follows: TGTGCCAGCAGCTTTACGGTTTCCTACGAGCAGTACTTC. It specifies CASSFTVSYEQYF. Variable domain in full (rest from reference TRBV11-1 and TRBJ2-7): EAEVAQSPRYKITEKSQAVAFWCDPISGHATLYWYRQILGQGPELLVQFQDESVVDDSQLPKDRFSAERLKGVDSTLKIQPAELGDSAMYLCASSFTVSYEQYFGPGTRLTVT.

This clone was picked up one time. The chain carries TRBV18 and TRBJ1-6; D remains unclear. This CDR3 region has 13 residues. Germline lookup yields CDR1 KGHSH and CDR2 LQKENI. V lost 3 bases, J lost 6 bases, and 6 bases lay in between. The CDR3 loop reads CASSPTANSPLHF. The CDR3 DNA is TGTGCCAGCTCACCTACTGCTAATTCACCCCTCCACTTT.

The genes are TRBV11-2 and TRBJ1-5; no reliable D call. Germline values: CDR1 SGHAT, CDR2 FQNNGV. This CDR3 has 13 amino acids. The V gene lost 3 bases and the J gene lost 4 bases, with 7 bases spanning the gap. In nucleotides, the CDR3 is TGTGCCAGCAGCTTTGCGAGGAATCAGCCCCAGCATTTT. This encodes CASSFARNQPQHF.

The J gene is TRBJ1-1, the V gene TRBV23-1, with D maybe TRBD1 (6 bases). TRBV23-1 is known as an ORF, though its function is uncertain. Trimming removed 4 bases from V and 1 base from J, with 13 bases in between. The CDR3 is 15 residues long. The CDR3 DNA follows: TGCGCCAGCAGTCCCCAGCAGGGGCCGAACACTGAAGCTTTCTTT. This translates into CASSPQQGPNTEAFF.

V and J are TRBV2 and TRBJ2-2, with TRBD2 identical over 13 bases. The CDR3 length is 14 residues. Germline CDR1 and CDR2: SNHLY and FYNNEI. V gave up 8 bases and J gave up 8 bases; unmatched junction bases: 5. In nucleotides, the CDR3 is TGTGCCAGCTTGGGACTAGCGGGGACTGGGGAGCTGTTTTTT. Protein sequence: CASLGLAGTGELFF.

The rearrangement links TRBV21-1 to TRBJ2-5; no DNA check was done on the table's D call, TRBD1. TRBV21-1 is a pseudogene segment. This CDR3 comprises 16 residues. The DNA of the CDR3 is TGTGCCAGCAGCAAAGGGGGACAGGGAAAGGAAGAGACCCAGTACTTC. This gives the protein CASSKGGQGKEETQYF.

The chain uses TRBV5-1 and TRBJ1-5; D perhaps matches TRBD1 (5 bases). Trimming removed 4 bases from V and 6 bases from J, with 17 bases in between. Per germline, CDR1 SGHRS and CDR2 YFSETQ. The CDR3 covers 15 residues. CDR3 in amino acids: CASSEGGAGAQPQHF. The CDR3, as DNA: TGCGCCAGCAGCGAAGGAGGGGCGGGCGCTCAGCCCCAGCATTTT.

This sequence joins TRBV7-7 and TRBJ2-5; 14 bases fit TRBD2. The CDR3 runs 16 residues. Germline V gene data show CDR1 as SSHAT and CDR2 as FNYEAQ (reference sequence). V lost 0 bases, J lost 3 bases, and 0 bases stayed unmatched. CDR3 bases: TGTGCCAGCAGCTTAGCGGGACTAGCGGGGGAAGAGACCCAGTACTTC. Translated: CASSLAGLAGEETQYF.

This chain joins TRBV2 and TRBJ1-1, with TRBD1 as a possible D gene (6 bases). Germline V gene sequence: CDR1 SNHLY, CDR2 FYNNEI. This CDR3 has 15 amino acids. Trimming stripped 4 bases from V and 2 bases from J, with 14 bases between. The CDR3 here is CASSASGRGNTEAFF. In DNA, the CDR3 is TGTGCCAGCAGTGCGTCGGGCAGGGGAAACACTGAAGCTTTCTTT.

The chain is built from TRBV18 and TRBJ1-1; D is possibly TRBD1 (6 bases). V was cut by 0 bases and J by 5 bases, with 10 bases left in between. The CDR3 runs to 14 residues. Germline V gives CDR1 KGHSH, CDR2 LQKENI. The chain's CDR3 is CASSPPNTGTEAFF. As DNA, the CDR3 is TGTGCCAGCTCACCACCTAATACAGGGACTGAAGCTTTCTTT.

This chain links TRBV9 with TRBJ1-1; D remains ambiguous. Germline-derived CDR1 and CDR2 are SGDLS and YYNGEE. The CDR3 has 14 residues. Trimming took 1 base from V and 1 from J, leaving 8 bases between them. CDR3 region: CASSVIPGNTEAFF. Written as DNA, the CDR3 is TGTGCCAGCAGCGTAATTCCGGGGAACACTGAAGCTTTCTTT.

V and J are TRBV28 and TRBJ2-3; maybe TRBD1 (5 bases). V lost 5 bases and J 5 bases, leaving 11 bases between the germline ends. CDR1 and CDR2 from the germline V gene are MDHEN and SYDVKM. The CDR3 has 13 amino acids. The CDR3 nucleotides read TGTGCCAGCAGTCCAGGGTCGGGAGATACGCAGTATTTT. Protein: CASSPGSGDTQYF. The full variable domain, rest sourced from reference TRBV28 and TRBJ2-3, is DVKVTQSSRYLVKRTGEKVFLECVQDMDHENMFWYRQDPGLGLRLIYFSYDVKMKEKGDIPEGYSVSREKKERFSLILESASTNQTSMYLCASSPGSGDTQYFGPGTRLTVL.

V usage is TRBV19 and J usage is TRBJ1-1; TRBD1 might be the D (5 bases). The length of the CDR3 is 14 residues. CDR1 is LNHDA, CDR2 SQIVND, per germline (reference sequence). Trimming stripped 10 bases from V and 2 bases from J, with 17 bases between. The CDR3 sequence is CATHLGGRNTEAFF. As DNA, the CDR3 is TGTGCCACCCACCTGGGGGGTAGAAACACTGAAGCTTTCTTT.

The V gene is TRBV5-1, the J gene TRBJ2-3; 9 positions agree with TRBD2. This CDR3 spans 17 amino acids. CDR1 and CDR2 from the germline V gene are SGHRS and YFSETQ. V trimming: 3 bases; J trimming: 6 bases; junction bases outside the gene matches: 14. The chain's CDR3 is CASSSLPLSGGGDTQYF. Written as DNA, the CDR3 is TGCGCCAGCAGCTCACTCCCCCTTAGCGGGGGTGGGGATACGCAGTATTTT. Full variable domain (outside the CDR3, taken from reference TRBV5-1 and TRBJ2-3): KAGVTQTPRYLIKTRGQQVTLSCSPISGHRSVSWYQQTPGQGLQFLFEYFSETQRNKGNFPGRFSGRQFSNSRSEMNVSTLELGDSALYLCASSSLPLSGGGDTQYFGPGTRLTVL.

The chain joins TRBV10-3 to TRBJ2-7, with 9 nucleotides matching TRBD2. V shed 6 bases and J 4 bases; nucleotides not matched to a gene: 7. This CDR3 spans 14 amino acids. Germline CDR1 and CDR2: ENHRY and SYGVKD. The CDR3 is CAIRASGIMYEQYF. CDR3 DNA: TGTGCCATCAGGGCTAGCGGGATTATGTACGAGCAGTACTTC.

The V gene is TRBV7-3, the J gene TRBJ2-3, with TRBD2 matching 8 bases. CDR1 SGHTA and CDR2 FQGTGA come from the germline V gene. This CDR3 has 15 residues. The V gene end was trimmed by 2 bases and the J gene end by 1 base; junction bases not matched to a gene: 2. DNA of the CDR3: TGTGCCAGCAGCTTAGGGCGGGGGGGCACAGATACGCAGTATTTT. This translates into CASSLGRGGTDTQYF.

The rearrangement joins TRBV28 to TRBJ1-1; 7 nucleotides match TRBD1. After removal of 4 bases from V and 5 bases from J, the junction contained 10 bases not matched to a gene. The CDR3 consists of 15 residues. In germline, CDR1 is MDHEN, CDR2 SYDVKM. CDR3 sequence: CASSSLTGAGTEAFF. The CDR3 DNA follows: TGTGCCAGCAGTTCTCTTACAGGGGCGGGGACTGAAGCTTTCTTT.

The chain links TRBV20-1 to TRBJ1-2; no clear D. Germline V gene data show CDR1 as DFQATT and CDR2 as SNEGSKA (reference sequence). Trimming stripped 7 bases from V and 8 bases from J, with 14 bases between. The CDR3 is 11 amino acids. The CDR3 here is CSVGGGRGYTF. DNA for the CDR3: TGCAGTGTGGGCGGAGGACGAGGCTACACCTTC.

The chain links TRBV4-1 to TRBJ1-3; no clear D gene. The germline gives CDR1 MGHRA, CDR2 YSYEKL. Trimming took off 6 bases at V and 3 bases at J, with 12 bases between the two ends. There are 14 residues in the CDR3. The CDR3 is CASREEESGNTIYF. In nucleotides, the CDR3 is TGCGCCAGCAGGGAGGAGGAAAGTGGAAACACCATATATTTT.

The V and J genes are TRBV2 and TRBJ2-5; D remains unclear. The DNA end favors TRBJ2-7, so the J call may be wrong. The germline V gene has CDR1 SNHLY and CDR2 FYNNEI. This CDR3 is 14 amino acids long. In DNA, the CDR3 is TGTGCCAGCAGTGAATCGGTGGAGAGCTACGAGCAGTACTTC. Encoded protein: CASSESVESYEQYF.

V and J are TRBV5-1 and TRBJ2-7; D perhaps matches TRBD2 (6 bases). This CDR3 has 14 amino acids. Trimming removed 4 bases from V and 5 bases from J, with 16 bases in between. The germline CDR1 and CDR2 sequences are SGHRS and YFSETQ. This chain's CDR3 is CASSRAGGRDEQYF. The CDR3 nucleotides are TGCGCCAGCAGCCGGGCCGGGGGAAGGGACGAGCAGTACTTC.

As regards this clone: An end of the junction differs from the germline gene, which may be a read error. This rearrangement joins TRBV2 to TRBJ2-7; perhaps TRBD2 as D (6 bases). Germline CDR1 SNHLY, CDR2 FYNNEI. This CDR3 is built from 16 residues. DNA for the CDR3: TGTGCCAGCGGTGACATCTTAGCGGCCTCCTCCTACGAGCAGTACTTC. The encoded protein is CASGDILAASSYEQYF.

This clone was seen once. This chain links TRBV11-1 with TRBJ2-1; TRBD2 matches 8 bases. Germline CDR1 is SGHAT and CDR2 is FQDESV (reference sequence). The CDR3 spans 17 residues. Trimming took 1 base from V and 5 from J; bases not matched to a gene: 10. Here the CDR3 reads CASSLGRELAGNNEQFF. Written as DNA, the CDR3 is TGTGCCAGCAGCTTAGGTCGGGAGTTAGCGGGGAACAATGAGCAGTTCTTC. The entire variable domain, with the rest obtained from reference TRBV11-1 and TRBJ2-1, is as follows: EAEVAQSPRYKITEKSQAVAFWCDPISGHATLYWYRQILGQGPELLVQFQDESVVDDSQLPKDRFSAERLKGVDSTLKIQPAELGDSAMYLCASSLGRELAGNNEQFFGPGTRLTVL.

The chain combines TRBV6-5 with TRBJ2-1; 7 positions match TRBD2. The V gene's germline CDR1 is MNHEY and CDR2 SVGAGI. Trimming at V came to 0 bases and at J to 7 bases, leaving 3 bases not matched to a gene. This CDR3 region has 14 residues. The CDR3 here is CASSYSGTKNEQFF. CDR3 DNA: TGTGCCAGCAGTTACTCTGGGACTAAGAATGAGCAGTTCTTC.